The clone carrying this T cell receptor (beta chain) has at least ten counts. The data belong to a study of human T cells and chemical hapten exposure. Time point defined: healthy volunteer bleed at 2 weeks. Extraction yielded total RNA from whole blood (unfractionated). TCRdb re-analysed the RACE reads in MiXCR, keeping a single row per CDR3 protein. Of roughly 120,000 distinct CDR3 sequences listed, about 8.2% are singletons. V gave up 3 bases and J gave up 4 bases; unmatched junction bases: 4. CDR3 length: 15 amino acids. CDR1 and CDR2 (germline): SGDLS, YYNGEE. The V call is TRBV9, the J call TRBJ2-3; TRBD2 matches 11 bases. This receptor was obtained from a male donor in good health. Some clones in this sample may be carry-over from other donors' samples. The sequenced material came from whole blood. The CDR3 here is CASSGSGRAADTQYF. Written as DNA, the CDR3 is TGTGCCAGCAGCGGTAGCGGGAGGGCCGCAGATACGCAGTATTTT.